The 3 T cell receptor beta chains reported below all come from one sample, sequenced in a study of blood T cell repertoires in COVID-19. Sequencing used immunoSEQ multiplex PCR; TCRdb keeps in-frame clones, though not all of them. The sample includes 150,000 to 180,000 clones, 83% seen only once; the top ten take about 12%. Sequenced material: peripheral blood. Every receptor here comes from a woman between 55 and 75 years old with COVID-19, enrolled during active disease.

This clone was counted only a few times. The V and J genes are TRBV3-1 (or the pseudogene TRBV3-2) and TRBJ2-2; perhaps TRBD1 as D (5 bases). V was shortened by 4 bases and J by 0 bases, with 12 bases between the two germline ends. Germline V CDR1 and CDR2: LGHDT, YNNKEL (reference sequence). The CDR3 is 16 amino acids. The DNA for the CDR3 is TGTGCCAGCAGCCGGGCTTTGACAGCGAACACCGGGGAGCTGTTTTTT. This codes for CASSRALTANTGELFF.

On this clone: This sample also contains other DNA sequences that code for the same CDR3. The J gene is TRBJ1-5, the V gene TRBV18; 10 bases agree with TRBD1. CDR1 and CDR2 from the germline V gene are KGHSH and LQKENI. The junction had 1 base not matched to a gene; V was cut back by 4 bases and J by 4 bases. This CDR3 comprises 14 residues. CDR3 in DNA: TGTGCCAGCTCACAGGGACAGGGGAATCAGCCCCAGCATTTT. Amino acid sequence: CASSQGQGNQPQHF. The entire variable domain, with the rest obtained from reference TRBV18 and TRBJ1-5, is as follows: NAGVMQNPRHLVRRRGQEARLRCSPMKGHSHVYWYRQLPEEGLKFMVYLQKENIIDESGMPKERFSAEFPKEGPSILRIQQVVRGDSAAYFCASSQGQGNQPQHFGDGTRLSIL.

The rearrangement uses TRBV6-5 and TRBJ1-3; D call uncertain. Trimming shortened V by 4 bases and J by 7 bases, and 11 bases separated the two germline ends. This CDR3 spans 13 amino acids. Germline-derived CDR1 and CDR2 are MNHEY and SVGAGI. This chain's CDR3 is CASSSTNGNTIYF. The CDR3, as DNA: TGTGCCAGCAGTTCAACGAACGGGAACACCATATATTTT.